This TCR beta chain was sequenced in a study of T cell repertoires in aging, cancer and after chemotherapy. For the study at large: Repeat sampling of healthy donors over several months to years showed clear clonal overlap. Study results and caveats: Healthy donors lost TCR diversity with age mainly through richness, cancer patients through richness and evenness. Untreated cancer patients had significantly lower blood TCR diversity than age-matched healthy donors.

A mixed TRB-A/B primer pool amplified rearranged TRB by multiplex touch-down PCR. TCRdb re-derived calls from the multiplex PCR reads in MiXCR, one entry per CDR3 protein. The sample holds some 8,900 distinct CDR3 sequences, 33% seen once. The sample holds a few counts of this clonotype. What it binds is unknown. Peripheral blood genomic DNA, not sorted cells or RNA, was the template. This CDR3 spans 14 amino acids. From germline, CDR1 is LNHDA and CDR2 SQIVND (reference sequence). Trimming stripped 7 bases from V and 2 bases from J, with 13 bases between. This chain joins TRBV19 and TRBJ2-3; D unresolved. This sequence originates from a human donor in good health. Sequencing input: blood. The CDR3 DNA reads TGTGCCAGTAACAGAGATCAATTCACAGATACGCAGTATTTT. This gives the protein CASNRDQFTDTQYF.